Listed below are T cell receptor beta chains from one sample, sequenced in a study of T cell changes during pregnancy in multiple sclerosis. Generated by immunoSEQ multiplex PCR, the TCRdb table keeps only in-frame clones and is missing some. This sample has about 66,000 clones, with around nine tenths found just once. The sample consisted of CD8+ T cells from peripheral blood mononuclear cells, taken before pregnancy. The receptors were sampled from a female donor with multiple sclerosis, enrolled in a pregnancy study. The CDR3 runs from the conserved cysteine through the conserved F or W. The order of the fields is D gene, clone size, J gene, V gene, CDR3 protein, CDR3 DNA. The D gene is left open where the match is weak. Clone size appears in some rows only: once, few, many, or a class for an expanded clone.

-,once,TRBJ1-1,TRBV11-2,CASSIKMAGEAFF,TGTGCCAGCAGCATTAAGATGGCGGGTGAAGCTTTCTTT
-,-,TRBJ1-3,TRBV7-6,CASSRTVLGGNTIYF,TGTGCCAGCAGCCGGACAGTTCTCGGAGGAAACACCATATATTTT
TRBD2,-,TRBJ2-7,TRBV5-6,CASSSGGSYEQYF,TGTGCCAGCAGCTCCGGGGGGTCCTACGAGCAGTACTTC
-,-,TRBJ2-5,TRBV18,CASSPPGETQYF,TGTGCCAGCTCTCCGCCGGGAGAGACCCAGTACTTC
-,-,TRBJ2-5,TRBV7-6,CASRPDSQETQYF,TGTGCCAGCAGACCGGACAGCCAAGAGACCCAGTACTTC
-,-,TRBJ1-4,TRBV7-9,CASSYEPRATNEKLFF,TGTGCCAGCAGCTATGAACCCCGGGCAACTAATGAAAAACTGTTTTTT
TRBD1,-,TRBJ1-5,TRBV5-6,CASSLGGGASNQPQHF,TGTGCCAGCAGCTTGGGAGGGGGCGCGAGCAATCAGCCCCAGCATTTT
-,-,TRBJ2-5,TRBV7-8,CASRQGEETQYF,TGTGCCAGCAGACAAGGGGAAGAGACCCAGTACTTC
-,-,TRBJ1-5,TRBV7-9,CASSLPGVNQPQHF,TGTGCCAGCAGCTTACCAGGGGTCAATCAGCCCCAGCATTTT
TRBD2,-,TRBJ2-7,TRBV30,CAWCRSGGLYEQYF,TGTGCCTGGTGCCGTAGCGGGGGTTTATACGAGCAGTACTTC
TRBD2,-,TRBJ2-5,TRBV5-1,CASSLVLAGGQETQYF,TGCGCCAGCAGCTTGGTACTAGCGGGGGGACAAGAGACCCAGTACTTC
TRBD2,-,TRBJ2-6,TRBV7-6,CASSSGLAGGPGANVLTF,TGTGCCAGCAGCTCGGGACTAGCGGGGGGTCCTGGGGCCAACGTCCTGACTTTC
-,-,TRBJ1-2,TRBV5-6,CASSFHYLPDYGYTF,TGTGCCAGCAGCTTTCACTACCTCCCCGACTATGGCTACACCTTC
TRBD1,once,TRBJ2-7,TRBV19,CASSIRTGETYEQYF,TGTGCCAGTAGTATAAGGACAGGGGAGACCTACGAGCAGTACTTC
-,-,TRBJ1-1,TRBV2,CAISGQNTEAFF,TGTGCCATCAGCGGACAGAACACTGAAGCTTTCTTT
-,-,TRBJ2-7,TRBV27,CASSSGTHYEQYF,TGTGCCAGCAGTTCCGGGACACACTACGAGCAGTACTTC
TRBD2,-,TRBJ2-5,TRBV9,CASSARGGLETQYF,TGTGCCAGCAGCGCGCGCGGGGGGCTGGAGACCCAGTACTTC
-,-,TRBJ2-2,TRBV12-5,CASGLEGLGGWGTGELFF,TGTGCTAGTGGTTTGGAGGGACTCGGTGGGTGGGGAACCGGGGAGCTGTTTTTT
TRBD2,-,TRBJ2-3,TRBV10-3,CAISERGGGATDTQYF,TGTGCCATCAGTGAGCGGGGCGGGGGGGCCACAGATACGCAGTATTTT
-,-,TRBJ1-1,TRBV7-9,CASSRDRTEAFF,TGTGCCAGCAGCAGAGACAGGACTGAAGCTTTCTTT
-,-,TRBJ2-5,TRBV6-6,CASGYFTRYQETQYF,TGTGCCAGCGGGTACTTTACTAGGTACCAAGAGACCCAGTACTTC
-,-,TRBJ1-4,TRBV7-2,CASSSIFGEATNEKLFF,TGTGCCAGCAGCTCGATCTTCGGAGAAGCAACTAATGAAAAACTGTTTTTT
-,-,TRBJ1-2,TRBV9,CASSINRDTFYGYTF,TGTGCCAGCAGCATTAACCGGGACACCTTCTATGGCTACACCTTC
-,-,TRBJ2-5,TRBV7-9,CASSLVSGDQETQYF,TGTGCCAGCAGCTTAGTTTCGGGGGACCAAGAGACCCAGTACTTC
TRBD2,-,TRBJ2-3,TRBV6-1,CASSRGGASDTQYF,TGTGCCAGCAGTCGCGGGGGGGCCTCAGATACGCAGTATTTT
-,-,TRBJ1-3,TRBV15,CATSRGGTGHPEGNTIYF,TGTGCCACCAGCAGAGGAGGGACGGGACACCCAGAGGGAAACACCATATATTTT
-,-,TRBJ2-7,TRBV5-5,CASSLGQSPRVYEQYF,TGTGCCAGCAGCTTAGGACAGAGTCCTCGCGTCTACGAGCAGTACTTC
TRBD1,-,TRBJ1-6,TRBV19,CASSIRGTGNRSPLHF,TGTGCCAGTAGTATCCGGGGGACAGGTAATCGGTCACCCCTCCACTTT
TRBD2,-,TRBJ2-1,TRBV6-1,CASSELAGLAGEQFF,TGTGCCAGCAGCGAACTAGCGGGGCTTGCCGGTGAGCAGTTCTTC
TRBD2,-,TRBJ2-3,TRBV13,CASSLFGGASTDTQYF,TGTGCCAGCAGCTTATTCGGGGGGGCTAGCACAGATACGCAGTATTTT
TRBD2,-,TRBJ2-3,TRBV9,CASSDGGAEDTQYF,TGTGCCAGCAGCGACGGGGGGGCGGAAGATACGCAGTATTTT
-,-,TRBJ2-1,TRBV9,CASSVGGGLGNEQFF,TGTGCCAGCAGCGTAGGGGGGGGGCTAGGCAATGAGCAGTTCTTC
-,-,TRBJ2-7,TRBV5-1,CASSLASLNEQYF,TGCGCCAGCAGCTTGGCCTCACTTAACGAGCAGTACTTC
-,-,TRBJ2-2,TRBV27,CASSLGGGGPGELFF,TGTGCCAGCAGTTTGGGAGGGGGGGGCCCCGGGGAGCTGTTTTTT
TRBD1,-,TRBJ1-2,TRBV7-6,CASSPVDRDYGYTF,TGTGCCAGCAGCCCGGTGGACAGGGACTATGGCTACACCTTC
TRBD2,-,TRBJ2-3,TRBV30,CAWSPQGGLAGLSTDTQYF,TGTGCCTGGAGTCCGCAGGGGGGACTAGCGGGCCTTAGCACAGATACGCAGTATTTT
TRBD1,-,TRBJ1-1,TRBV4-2,CASSYRTGREGNTEAFF,TGTGCCAGCAGCTACCGGACAGGGCGGGAGGGAAACACTGAAGCTTTCTTT
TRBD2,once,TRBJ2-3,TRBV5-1,CASSSSRGGTDTQYF,TGCGCCAGCAGCTCCAGTCGGGGGGGCACAGATACGCAGTATTTT
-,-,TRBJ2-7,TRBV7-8,CASSLSQAGEQYF,TGTGCCAGCAGCTTATCCCAAGCCGGCGAGCAGTACTTC
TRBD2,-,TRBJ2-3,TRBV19,CASSIGSSGGRDTQYF,TGTGCCAGTAGTATAGGATCTAGCGGGGGGAGGGATACGCAGTATTTT
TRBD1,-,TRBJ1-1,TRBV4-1,CASSSTGASTEAFF,TGCGCCAGCAGCTCAACAGGGGCTTCCACTGAAGCTTTCTTT
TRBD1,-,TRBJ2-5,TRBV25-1,CAMGQGGETQYF,TGTGCCATGGGACAGGGTGGAGAGACCCAGTACTTC
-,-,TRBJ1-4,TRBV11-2,CASSSYSSTNEKLFF,TGTGCCAGCAGCTCATACTCTTCAACTAATGAAAAACTGTTTTTT
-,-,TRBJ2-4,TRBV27,CASSPGTKNIQYF,TGTGCCAGCAGTCCGGGAACCAAAAACATTCAGTACTTC
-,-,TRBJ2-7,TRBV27,CASSPHSQYEQYF,TGTGCCAGCAGTCCCCACTCTCAATACGAGCAGTACTTC
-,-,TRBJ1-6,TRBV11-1,CASSLERSSYNSPLHF,TGTGCCAGCAGCTTAGAGAGGAGCTCCTATAATTCACCCCTCCACTTT
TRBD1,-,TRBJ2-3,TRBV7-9,CASSSGTADTDTQYF,TGTGCCAGCAGCTCCGGGACAGCGGACACAGATACGCAGTATTTT